The T cell receptor beta chain described here comes from a study of T cell responses to AZD1222 COVID-19 vaccine. Study conclusions and caveats: All repertoire sampling was performed exclusively after the peak T cell response. With dominance at 160-218 and 743-854, vaccine-associated CD4 TCRs spanned spike. Clonal diversity was possibly underestimated; the donors were predominantly white British and more often female.

Some clones are missing from TCRdb's copy, which holds only in-frame ones; the method was immunoSEQ multiplex PCR. The repertoire has 150,000 to 200,000 clones, approximately 89% of them found once; the top ten carry over 1%. The CDR3 extends over 15 amino acids. V was trimmed by 5 bases and J by 4 bases, leaving 17 bases between them. The germline V gene encodes CDR1 SEHNR and CDR2 FQNEAQ (reference sequence). In the case of this clone: Antigen unknown.

The sample in question was peripheral blood, obtained 28 days after the second AZD1222 dose. V and J are TRBV7-9 and TRBJ1-2, with D unresolved. This receptor was taken from an adult who received the AZD1222 COVID-19 vaccine. The CDR3 nucleotides read TGTGCCAGCAGCCGTGTCGTCGGGCGGTCCTATGGCTACACCTTC. Amino acid sequence: CASSRVVGRSYGYTF.